This T cell receptor beta chain emerged from a study of T cell changes during pregnancy in multiple sclerosis. Germline V CDR1 and CDR2: SEHNR, FQNEAQ (reference sequence). This CDR3 has 14 amino acids. The ends were cut back, 1 base at V and 2 bases at J, with 8 bases in the middle. The protocol was immunoSEQ multiplex PCR, while the TCRdb copy is restricted to in-frame clones and leaves out a portion. The sample yields about 67,000 clones, approximately 90% seen once. This specimen consisted of peripheral blood, obtained in the first trimester of pregnancy. The chain carries TRBV7-9 and TRBJ2-5; no definite D call. The receptor was isolated from a female donor in good health, enrolled as a control in a pregnancy study. CDR3 sequence reads: CASSLVGPQETQYF. The CDR3 nucleotides are TGTGCCAGCAGCTTAGTCGGTCCTCAAGAGACCCAGTACTTC.